This entry lists 7 T cell receptor beta chains sequenced from one sample in a study of PD-1 blockade in classical Hodgkin lymphoma. Every patient experienced relapse after autologous stem cell transplantation, and brentuximab vedotin exposure varied. Assay: immunoSEQ multiplex PCR; the TCRdb copy retains only in-frame clones and omits some. The repertoire consists of about 97,000 clones, with 80% to 90% occurring once and the leading ten covering around 6.6%. The specimen comprised peripheral blood mononuclear cells (PBMCs), sampled before the second cycle of nivolumab. All receptors come from a human donor with classical Hodgkin lymphoma.

For the CDR3, the DNA is TGTGCCAGCAGTACTCTTAGTAAAGCCACGGATGGCTACACCTTC. Amino acids: CASSTLSKATDGYTF. This rearrangement joins TRBV6-5 to TRBJ1-2; D gene uncertain. The CDR3 totals 15 residues. CDR1 MNHEY and CDR2 SVGAGI come from the germline V gene. The ends were cut back, 5 bases at V and 6 bases at J, with 19 bases in the middle.

The J gene is TRBJ1-1, the V gene TRBV4-3; D gene unclear. The V gene's germline CDR1 is LGHNA and CDR2 YSLEER. The germline V and J ends were trimmed by 0 bases and 1 base, with 15 bases remaining between them. The CDR3 runs to 17 residues. The CDR3 reads CASSQDRNSWANTEAFF. The CDR3 DNA sequence: TGCGCCAGCAGCCAAGATAGGAACAGCTGGGCGAACACTGAAGCTTTCTTT.

This clone was counted a few times. The chain couples TRBV5-6 to TRBJ2-2; D is ambiguous. CDR3 length: 14 amino acids. CDR1 is SGHDT, CDR2 YYEEEE, per germline. V was trimmed by 2 bases and J by 1 base, leaving 6 bases between them. This chain's CDR3 is CASSLYLNTGELFF. The CDR3 DNA reads as TGTGCCAGCAGCTTATACCTGAACACCGGGGAGCTGTTTTTT.

This chain connects TRBV6-6 to TRBJ1-1, with 10 positions matching TRBD1. The V and J ends lost 4 bases and 1 base, in that order; junction bases with no gene match: 0. CDR1 is MNHNY, CDR2 SVGAGI, per germline (reference sequence). The CDR3 covers 14 residues. CDR3 amino acids: CASSWTGGNTEAFF. The CDR3 DNA reads TGTGCCAGCAGTTGGACAGGGGGGAACACTGAAGCTTTCTTT.

The chain uses TRBV7-2 and TRBJ2-7, with D hard to call. V lost 3 bases, J lost 1 base, and 10 bases lay in between. Germline CDR1 SGHTA, CDR2 FQGNSA. The CDR3 totals 14 residues. CDR3 DNA: TGTGCCAGCAGCTTCTCGGTGGGGTCCTACGAGCAGTACTTC. This codes for CASSFSVGSYEQYF.

The CDR3 DNA is TGTGCCAGCAGTGAAGCGCAAACAGCATCCTACGAGCAGTACTTC. It specifies CASSEAQTASYEQYF. V is TRBV6-1 and J is TRBJ2-7; D is uncertain. The CDR3 totals 15 residues. The germline V and J ends were trimmed by 0 bases and 1 base, with 10 bases remaining between them. Germline V CDR1 and CDR2: MNHNS, SASEGT.

The chain employs TRBV7-9 and TRBJ2-7; 7 bases align to TRBD2. The V gene end was trimmed by 3 bases and the J gene end by 2 bases; junction bases not matched to a gene: 10. The V gene's germline CDR1 is SEHNR and CDR2 FQNEAQ (reference sequence). This CDR3 is 16 amino acids long. CDR3 DNA: TGTGCCAGCAGCTTGGTCTCGCGGGGGACCCCCTACGAGCAGTACTTC. Translated: CASSLVSRGTPYEQYF.